This is a list of T cell receptor beta chains from one sample in a study of blood T cell repertoires in COVID-19. The method was immunoSEQ multiplex PCR; TCRdb's version includes in-frame clones alone and lacks a portion of them. The sample yields 55,000 to 80,000 clones, under 80% seen once. The sample comprised peripheral blood. Every receptor here comes from a human donor in a cohort sampled during active COVID-19. Both conserved end residues are part of each CDR3. Each record gives: CDR3 DNA, CDR3 protein, V gene, J gene, D gene, clone size. The D gene is left open where the match is weak. Clone size is not always given. Where it is, it says once, few, many or a class for expanded clones.

TGTGCCAGCAGTTTTAACAGGGCGGGCTACACCTTC	CASSFNRAGYTF	TRBV6-5	TRBJ1-2	NA	NA
TGTGCCAGCGGGGGACTAGCGAGGGACAATGAGCAGTTCTTC	CASGGLARDNEQFF	TRBV2	TRBJ2-1	TRBD2	NA
TGTGCCTGGAGTAAGTCAGGGTCATGGGAGACCCAGTACTTC	CAWSKSGSWETQYF	TRBV30	TRBJ2-5	NA	NA
TGTGCCAGCAGCCCCATGACACCCCCTTACGAGCAGTACTTC	CASSPMTPPYEQYF	TRBV7-8	TRBJ2-7	NA	NA
TGTGCCAGCAGGGACTACTACACAGATACGCAGTATTTT	CASRDYYTDTQYF	TRBV6-5	TRBJ2-3	NA	once
TGCGCCAGCAGCTTCGGACGGGACTACGAGCAGTACTTC	CASSFGRDYEQYF	TRBV5-1	TRBJ2-7	NA	NA
TGTGCCAGCAGCATGACCCGGGGTGAGCAGTACTTC	CASSMTRGEQYF	TRBV3-1/TRBV3-2	TRBJ2-7	NA	NA
TGTGCCAGCAGCACCGGTGCGGGGACTAATGGCTACACCTTC	CASSTGAGTNGYTF	TRBV5-4	TRBJ1-2	NA	NA
TGTGCCAGTAGTATTGCAGGGCCCAATCAGCCCCAGCATTTT	CASSIAGPNQPQHF	TRBV19	TRBJ1-5	NA	once
TGTGCCAGCAGTTTACCCCCAGGACAGGGTGCCCAGCATTTT	CASSLPPGQGAQHF	TRBV28	TRBJ1-5	TRBD1	NA
TGTGCCAGCAGAAGACAGGGGGCAAACTATGGCTACACCTTC	CASRRQGANYGYTF	TRBV27	TRBJ1-2	TRBD1	NA
TGTGCCACCAGTGACTACTATGGCTACACCTTC	CATSDYYGYTF	TRBV24-1	TRBJ1-2	NA	once
TGTGCCAGCAGCCAAACAGGATTTCTAAACACCATATATTTT	CASSQTGFLNTIYF	TRBV11-1	TRBJ1-3	NA	NA
TGTGCCAGCAGTTTTCGGTGGCGGGGAGGCCGTGCCTACAATGAGCAGTTCTTC	CASSFRWRGGRAYNEQFF	TRBV28	TRBJ2-1	NA	NA
TGTGCCAGCAGCTCCCACGACTTACAGGGGGTTCGTACTGAAGCTTTCTTT	CASSSHDLQGVRTEAFF	TRBV7-9	TRBJ1-1	TRBD1	NA
TGCGCCAGCAGTGGTCCCGCCAGGGCCACTCCGTTCTTC	CASSGPARATPFF	TRBV10-1	TRBJ2-1	NA	NA
TGTGCCAGCAGCGAACCGGGAGCAAGGGGTGACGGCTACACCTTC	CASSEPGARGDGYTF	TRBV2	TRBJ1-2	NA	few
TGCGCCAGCAGCAGCGAAATGGGCACAGATACGCAGTATTTT	CASSSEMGTDTQYF	TRBV5-1	TRBJ2-3	NA	NA
TGTGCCAGCAGCCCCCAGGGGGCGCGGAGCACTGAAGCTTTCTTT	CASSPQGARSTEAFF	TRBV7-2	TRBJ1-1	TRBD1	few
TGTGCCTGGAGTGTGGCAGGGTTGAACACTGAAGCTTTCTTT	CAWSVAGLNTEAFF	TRBV30	TRBJ1-1	NA	NA
TGTGCCATCAGTGTTCGGACAGGGGGTGACACCAGTCGTGGCTACACCTTC	CAISVRTGGDTSRGYTF	TRBV10-3	TRBJ1-2	TRBD1	NA
TGTGCCAGCAGCTTGGATTTCAGAACCACCGGGGAGCTGTTTTTT	CASSLDFRTTGELFF	TRBV5-8	TRBJ2-2	NA	NA
TGTGCCAGCTCACCGACAGGGGGGTCCACGGGGACTGAAGCTTTCTTT	CASSPTGGSTGTEAFF	TRBV18	TRBJ1-1	TRBD1	NA
TGTGCCAGCAGCTTATACAGGAGCTCCTACGAGCAGTACTTC	CASSLYRSSYEQYF	TRBV11-2	TRBJ2-7	NA	few
TGTGCCAGTAGTGAAGGGACAGGGAATAGCAATCAGCCCCAGCATTTT	CASSEGTGNSNQPQHF	TRBV19	TRBJ1-5	TRBD1	few
TGTGCCAGCAGCTTAAGACCGGGGGACACAGATACGCAGTATTTT	CASSLRPGDTDTQYF	TRBV7-2	TRBJ2-3	NA	NA
TGTGCCAGCAGTTACGAGCACGGGGGGGGTTTCAACACTGAAGCTTTCTTT	CASSYEHGGGFNTEAFF	TRBV6-2/TRBV6-3	TRBJ1-1	NA	NA
TGTGCCAGCAGCCAAAGCACCCCAGATACGCAGTATTTT	CASSQSTPDTQYF	TRBV5-8	TRBJ2-3	NA	NA
TGTGCCTGGAGCAAGGGGTCCGGGACTGAAGCTTTCTTT	CAWSKGSGTEAFF	TRBV30	TRBJ1-1	NA	NA